The 8 T cell receptor beta chains presented below share a single source sample, sequenced in a study of response to subunit inactivated influenza vaccine. TCRdb re-derived calls from the RT-PCR reads in MiXCR, one entry per CDR3 protein. The sample yields hundreds of thousands of distinct CDR3 sequences, about 11% seen once. These data are also associated with another study on T cells expressing NK-cell markers. As that study records: Generation of TCR beta cDNA was performed by 5'RACE template switching incorporating UMIs.

Sequenced here: PBMCs from blood, sampled on the day of vaccination. These TCRs come from a man in his forties or fifties who received an inactivated influenza vaccine.

The table lists this clonotype with a few counts. The chain carries TRBV29-1 and TRBJ2-1; the match to TRBD2 covers 8 bases. With V trimmed by 3 bases and J by 7 bases, 5 bases remained unmatched. The CDR3 has 13 residues. Per the germline V gene, CDR1 is SQVTM and CDR2 is ANQGSEA. The CDR3 protein is CSVDRSGGNEQFF. CDR3 nucleotide sequence: TGCAGCGTTGATAGGAGCGGGGGTAATGAGCAGTTCTTC.

Ten or more counts support this clonotype. CDR3 sequence (DNA): TGTGCCAGCAGCCTCTTCAAGGGGGCCGGCGAGCAGTACTTC. This sequence encodes CASSLFKGAGEQYF. The V gene is TRBV14, the J gene TRBJ2-7, with TRBD1 matching over 7 bases. Germline values: CDR1 SGHDN, CDR2 FVKESK. The CDR3 loop spans 14 amino acids. J lost 6 bases, V lost 4 bases, and 9 bases had no gene match.

This clonotype was observed a few times. This chain connects TRBV7-2 to TRBJ1-4; tentative D call: TRBD1 (5 bases). The CDR3 totals 15 residues. V was cut by 0 bases and J by 3 bases, with 8 bases left in between. Germline V lookup: CDR1 SGHTA, CDR2 FQGNSA. The CDR3 DNA sequence: TGTGCCAGCAGCTTAGCCAGGGATGCTAATGAAAAACTGTTTTTT. It codes for CASSLARDANEKLFF.

This clonotype was recorded a few times. The chain uses TRBV9 and TRBJ2-1; TRBD2 might be the D (5 bases). Germline loops: CDR1 SGDLS, CDR2 YYNGEE. V lost 4 bases and J lost 7, with 18 bases in between. The CDR3 spans 15 residues. CDR3 sequence: CASSPYWGGGNEQFF. CDR3 nucleotides: TGTGCCAGCAGCCCTTACTGGGGTGGAGGTAATGAGCAGTTCTTC.

This sequence joins TRBV15 and TRBJ2-5, with TRBD2 identical over 11 bases. The CDR3 extends over 15 amino acids. Germline V gene sequence: CDR1 LNHNV, CDR2 YYDKDF (reference sequence). J was trimmed by 5 bases and V by 2 bases; bases with no gene match: 4. The CDR3 bases are TGTGCCACCAGCAGACCCACTAGCGGGAGTGAGACCCAGTACTTC. Protein sequence: CATSRPTSGSETQYF.

There are many counts of this clonotype. The V and J genes are TRBV9 and TRBJ2-2; D gene uncertain. The CDR3 runs to 14 residues. Germline assignment: CDR1 SGDLS and CDR2 YYNGEE. V lost 0 bases and J lost 5, with 8 bases in between. The CDR3 spells CASSVESVTGELFF. The CDR3 region has the DNA TGTGCCAGCAGCGTAGAAAGTGTGACCGGGGAGCTGTTTTTT.

This clonotype was seen a few times. The chain combines TRBV19 with TRBJ2-2; no firm D call. The CDR3 is 16 residues long. From germline, CDR1 is LNHDA and CDR2 SQIVND (reference sequence). With 3 bases removed from V and 6 bases from J, the gap between germline ends came to 17 bases. CDR3 coding DNA: TGTGCCAGTAGTATTGGGCTAACTACCACCGCCGGGGAGCTGTTTTTT. Translation: CASSIGLTTTAGELFF.

This clonotype was counted a few times. V is TRBV9 and J is TRBJ2-2; no firm D call. Germline V gene lookup returns CDR1 SGDLS and CDR2 YYNGEE. V was trimmed by 0 bases and J by 1 base, leaving 13 bases between them. The CDR3 is 17 residues long. The CDR3 is CASSVGAEPKNTGELFF. The CDR3 DNA reads TGTGCCAGCAGCGTAGGTGCCGAACCAAAGAACACCGGGGAGCTGTTTTTT.